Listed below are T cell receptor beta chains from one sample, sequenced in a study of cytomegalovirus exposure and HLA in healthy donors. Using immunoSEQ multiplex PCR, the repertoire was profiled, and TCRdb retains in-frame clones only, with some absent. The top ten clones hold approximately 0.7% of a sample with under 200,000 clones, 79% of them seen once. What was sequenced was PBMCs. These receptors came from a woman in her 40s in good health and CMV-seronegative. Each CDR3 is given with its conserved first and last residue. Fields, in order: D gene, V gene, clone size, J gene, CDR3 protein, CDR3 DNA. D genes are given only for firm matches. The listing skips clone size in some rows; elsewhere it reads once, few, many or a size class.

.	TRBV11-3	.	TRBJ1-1	CASSRTHEALNTEAFF	TGTGCCAGCAGTCGAACCCATGAGGCCCTGAACACTGAAGCTTTCTTT
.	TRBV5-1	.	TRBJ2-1	CASSLDSLGRDNEQFF	TGCGCCAGCAGCTTGGACTCGCTAGGCAGGGACAATGAGCAGTTCTTC
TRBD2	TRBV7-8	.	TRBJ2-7	CASSLTSGSSYEQYF	TGTGCCAGCAGCTTGACTAGCGGGTCCTCCTACGAGCAGTACTTC
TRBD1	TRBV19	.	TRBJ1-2	CASIPNRGPYGYTF	TGTGCCAGTATTCCTAACAGGGGGCCCTATGGCTACACCTTC
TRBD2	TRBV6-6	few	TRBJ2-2	CASSFRRGETGELFF	TGTGCCAGCAGTTTCCGGCGGGGGGAGACCGGGGAGCTGTTTTTT
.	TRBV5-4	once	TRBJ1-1	CASSLEGSGDTEAFF	TGTGCCAGCAGCTTGGAAGGTTCAGGGGACACTGAAGCTTTCTTT
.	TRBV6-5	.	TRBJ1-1	CASSYSGQVNTEAFF	TGTGCCAGCAGTTACTCGGGCCAGGTGAACACTGAAGCTTTCTTT
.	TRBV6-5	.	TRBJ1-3	CASRRQDISGNTIYF	TGTGCCAGCAGACGACAGGATATCTCTGGAAACACCATATATTTT
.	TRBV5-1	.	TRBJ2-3	CASSFLDRHATDTQYF	TGCGCCAGCAGTTTTCTCGACAGGCACGCCACAGATACGCAGTATTTT
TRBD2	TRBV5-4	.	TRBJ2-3	CASSPRGGPGYTQYF	TGTGCCAGCAGCCCCCGGGGGGGGCCGGGCTATACGCAGTATTTT
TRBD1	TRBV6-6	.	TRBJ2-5	CASSYSTLGQDLYF	TGTGCCAGCAGTTACTCGACTCTGGGACAGGATTTATACTTC
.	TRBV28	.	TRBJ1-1	CASSLRGGWSTEAFF	TGTGCCAGCAGCCTTAGAGGAGGCTGGAGCACTGAAGCTTTCTTT
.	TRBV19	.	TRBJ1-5	CASMDRLPNQPQHF	TGTGCCAGTATGGACAGACTACCCAATCAGCCCCAGCATTTT
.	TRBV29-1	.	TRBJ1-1	CSAPPPAGTNTEAFF	TGCAGCGCTCCCCCCCCTGCAGGCACGAACACTGAAGCTTTCTTT
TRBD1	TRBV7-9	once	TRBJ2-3	CASSLGDRGMDTDTQYF	TGTGCCAGCAGCTTAGGGGACAGGGGTATGGACACAGATACGCAGTATTTT
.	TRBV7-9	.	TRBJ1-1	CASSPQSVSEAFF	TGTGCCAGCAGCCCTCAATCAGTCTCCGAAGCTTTCTTT
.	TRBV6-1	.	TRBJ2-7	CASSEEPGTAGHEQYF	TGTGCCAGCAGTGAAGAACCCGGGACAGCGGGTCACGAGCAGTACTTC
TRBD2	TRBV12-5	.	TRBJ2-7	CASGFGLGAGGMEQYF	TGTGCTAGTGGGTTTGGTCTTGGGGCGGGAGGAATGGAGCAGTACTTC
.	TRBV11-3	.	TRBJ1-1	CASSFTGGNTEAFF	TGTGCCAGCAGCTTTACGGGGGGAAACACTGAAGCTTTCTTT
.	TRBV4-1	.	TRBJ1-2	CASSQDRTVYGYTF	TGCGCCAGCAGCCAAGATCGTACAGTCTATGGCTACACCTTC
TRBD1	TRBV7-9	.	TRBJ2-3	CASSLASRDRLTDTQYF	TGTGCCAGCAGCTTAGCGTCGAGGGACAGGTTAACAGATACGCAGTATTTT
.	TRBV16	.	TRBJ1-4	CASSRPGVGEKLFF	TGTGCCAGCAGCCGGCCGGGGGTCGGGGAAAAACTGTTTTTT
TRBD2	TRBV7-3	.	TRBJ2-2	CASSLYHLAGDGELFF	TGTGCCAGCAGCTTATACCACCTAGCGGGAGACGGGGAGCTGTTTTTT
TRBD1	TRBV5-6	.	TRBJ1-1	CASSWTGGLNTEAFF	TGTGCCAGCAGCTGGACAGGGGGCTTGAACACTGAAGCTTTCTTT
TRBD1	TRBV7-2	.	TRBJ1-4	CASSTRDRGSEKLFF	TGTGCCAGCAGCACAAGGGACAGGGGATCTGAAAAACTGTTTTTT
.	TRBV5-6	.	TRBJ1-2	CASSLVAAANYGYTF	TGTGCCAGCAGCTTGGTGGCGGCCGCGAACTATGGCTACACCTTC
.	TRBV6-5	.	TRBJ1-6	CASSSTGDNSPLHF	TGTGCCAGCAGCTCCACAGGAGATAATTCACCCCTCCACTTT
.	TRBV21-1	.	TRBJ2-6	CASSSLTGATTGANVLTF	TGTGCCAGCAGCAGCCTGACAGGAGCTACTACTGGGGCCAACGTCCTGACTTTC
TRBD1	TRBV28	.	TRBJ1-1	CASSPQGQGDTEAFF	TGTGCCAGCAGTCCCCAGGGGCAGGGGGACACTGAAGCTTTCTTT
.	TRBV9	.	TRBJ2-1	CASSAGTGLPDNEQFF	TGTGCCAGCAGCGCCGGGACGGGACTTCCAGACAATGAGCAGTTCTTC
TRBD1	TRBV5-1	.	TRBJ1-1	CASSSARGGQGRAFF	TGCGCCAGCAGCTCGGCTAGGGGTGGACAGGGGCGAGCTTTCTTT
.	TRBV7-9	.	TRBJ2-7	CASSLPPTGLPYEQYF	TGTGCCAGCAGCTTACCCCCGACAGGCCTCCCCTACGAGCAGTACTTC
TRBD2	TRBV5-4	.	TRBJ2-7	CASSPESGRARYEQYF	TGTGCCAGCAGCCCAGAGAGCGGGAGGGCCAGGTACGAGCAGTACTTC
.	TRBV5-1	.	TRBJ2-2	CASSLEGGNTGELFF	TGCGCCAGCAGCTTGGAAGGCGGAAACACCGGGGAGCTGTTTTTT
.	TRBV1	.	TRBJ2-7	CTSSPRRGAPAYEQYF	TGCACCAGCAGCCCCAGAAGGGGTGCTCCCGCCTACGAGCAGTACTTC